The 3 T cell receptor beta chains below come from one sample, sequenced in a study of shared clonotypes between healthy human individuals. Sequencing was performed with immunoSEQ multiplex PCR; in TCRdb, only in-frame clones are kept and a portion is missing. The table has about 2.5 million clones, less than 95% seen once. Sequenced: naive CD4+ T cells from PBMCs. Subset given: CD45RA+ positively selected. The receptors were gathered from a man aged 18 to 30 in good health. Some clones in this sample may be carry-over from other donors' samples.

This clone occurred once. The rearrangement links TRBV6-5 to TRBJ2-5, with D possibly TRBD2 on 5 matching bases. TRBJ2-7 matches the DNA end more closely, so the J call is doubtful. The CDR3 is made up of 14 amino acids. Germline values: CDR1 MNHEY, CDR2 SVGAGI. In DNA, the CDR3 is TGTGCCAGCAGTTACTCGCCCGGGGCCTACGAGCAGTACTTC. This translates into CASSYSPGAYEQYF.

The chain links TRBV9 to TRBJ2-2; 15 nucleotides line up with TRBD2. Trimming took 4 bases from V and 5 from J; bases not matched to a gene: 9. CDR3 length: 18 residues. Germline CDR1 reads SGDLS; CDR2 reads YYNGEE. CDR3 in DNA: TGTGCCAGCAGCATATCCGGGACTAGCGGGAGGAGAACCGGGGAGCTGTTTTTT. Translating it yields CASSISGTSGRRTGELFF.

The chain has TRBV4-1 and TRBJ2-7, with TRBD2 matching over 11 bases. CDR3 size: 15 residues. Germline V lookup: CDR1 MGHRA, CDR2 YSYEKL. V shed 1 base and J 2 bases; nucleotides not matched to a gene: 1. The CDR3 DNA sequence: TGCGCCAGCAGCCAAGCACTAGCGGGGGCCTACGAGCAGTACTTC. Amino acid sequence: CASSQALAGAYEQYF.